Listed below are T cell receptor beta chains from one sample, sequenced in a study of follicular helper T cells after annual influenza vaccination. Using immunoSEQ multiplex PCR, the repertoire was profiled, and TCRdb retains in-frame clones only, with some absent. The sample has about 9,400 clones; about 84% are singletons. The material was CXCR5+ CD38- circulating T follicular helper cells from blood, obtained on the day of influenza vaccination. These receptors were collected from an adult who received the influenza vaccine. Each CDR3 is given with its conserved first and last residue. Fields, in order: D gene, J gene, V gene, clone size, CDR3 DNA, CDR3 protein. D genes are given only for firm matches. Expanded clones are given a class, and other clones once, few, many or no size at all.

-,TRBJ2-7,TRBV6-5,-,TGTGCCAGCAGTTACTCGGTGCGGTACTACGAGCAGTACTTC,CASSYSVRYYEQYF
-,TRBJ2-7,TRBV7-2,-,TGTGCCAGCAGCGTATCCGGGACAAGTACCTACGAGCAGTACTTC,CASSVSGTSTYEQYF
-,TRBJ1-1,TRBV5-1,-,TGCGCCAGCAGGTACTCGTTGGACACTGAAGCTTTCTTT,CASRYSLDTEAFF
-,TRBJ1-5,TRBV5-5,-,TGTGCCAGCAGCTCAGAATCCGATCAGCCCCAGCATTTT,CASSSESDQPQHF
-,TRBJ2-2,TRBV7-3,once,TGTGCCAGCAGCCCCCTGGGAGGTACGGACACCGGGGAGCTGTTTTTT,CASSPLGGTDTGELFF
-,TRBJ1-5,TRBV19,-,TGTGCCAGTACCGGACAGTACAATCAGCCCCAGCATTTT,CASTGQYNQPQHF
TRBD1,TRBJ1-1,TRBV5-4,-,TGTGCCAGCAGTTCGGACAGGGAAACTGAAGCTTTCTTT,CASSSDRETEAFF
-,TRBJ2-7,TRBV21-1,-,TGTGCCAGCAGCTGCAGATTGCTACACGTGTTAGACGAGCAGTACTTC,CASSCRLLHVLDEQYF
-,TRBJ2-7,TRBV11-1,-,TGTGCCAGCAGCCCTAGAGGGTCGGGTTATGATACCTACGAGCAGTACTTC,CASSPRGSGYDTYEQYF
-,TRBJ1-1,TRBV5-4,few,TGTGCCAGCAGCTTGGGGACGGGGGGAGGCACTGAAGCTTTCTTT,CASSLGTGGGTEAFF
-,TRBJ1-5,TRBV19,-,TGTGCCAGTAGTATTCAGGGATATCAGCCCCAGCATTTT,CASSIQGYQPQHF
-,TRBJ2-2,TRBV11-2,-,TGTGCCAGCAGCCCCCCAGTAGACACCGGGGAGCTGTTTTTT,CASSPPVDTGELFF
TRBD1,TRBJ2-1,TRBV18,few,TGTGCCAGCTCACCGAACCGGGACAGTGAGCAGTTCTTC,CASSPNRDSEQFF
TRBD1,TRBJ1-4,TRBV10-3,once,TGTGCCATCAGTGAGTCAGGGGGCGATGAAAAACTGTTTTTT,CAISESGGDEKLFF
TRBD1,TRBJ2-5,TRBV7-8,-,TGTGCCAGCAGCCCAGGGGGTTGGGGGCAAGAGACCCAGTACTTC,CASSPGGWGQETQYF
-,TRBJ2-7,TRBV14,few,TGTGCCAGCAGCAAAGGGTTAGGGTTCAACGAGCAGTACTTC,CASSKGLGFNEQYF
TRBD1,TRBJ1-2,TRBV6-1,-,TGTGCCAGCACCGTACCGGGACAGGGCCCTGGCTACACCTTC,CASTVPGQGPGYTF
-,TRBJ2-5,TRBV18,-,TGTGCCAGCTCACCACCGGACGGCCAAGAGACCCAGTACTTC,CASSPPDGQETQYF
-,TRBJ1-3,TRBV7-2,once,TGTGCCAGCAGCCTTGAGACTGGAAACACCATATATTTT,CASSLETGNTIYF
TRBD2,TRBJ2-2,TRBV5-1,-,TGCGCCAGCAGCTCTCGGAGGGGGGTAGCGGGAGCCACTAACACCGGGGAGCTGTTTTTT,CASSSRRGVAGATNTGELFF
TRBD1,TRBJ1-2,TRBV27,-,TGTGCCAGCAGTCGTGGGGATATGTGGGACAGGGGCTTCTATGGCTACACCTTC,CASSRGDMWDRGFYGYTF
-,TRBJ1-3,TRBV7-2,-,TGTGCCAGCAGCTCGGACACGGGGGGCGGAAACACCATATATTTT,CASSSDTGGGNTIYF
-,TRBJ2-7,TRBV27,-,TGTGCCAGCAGTTTATCAATGAGGGCTAGCTCCTACGAGCAGTACTTC,CASSLSMRASSYEQYF
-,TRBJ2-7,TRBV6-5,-,TGTGCCAGCCGTCAGGGGGGGGGCGGAACTTACGAGCAGTACTTC,CASRQGGGGTYEQYF
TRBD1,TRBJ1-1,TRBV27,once,TGTGCCAGCAGTCAGAGGACAGGACTTTTGAACACTGAAGCTTTCTTT,CASSQRTGLLNTEAFF
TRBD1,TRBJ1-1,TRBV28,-,TGTGCCAGCAGTTCCGCGACAGGGGGCAGGTTGAACACTGAAGCTTTCTTT,CASSSATGGRLNTEAFF
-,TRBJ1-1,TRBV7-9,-,TGTGCCAGCAGACCCTCGGGCGGCCCTGAAGCTTTCTTT,CASRPSGGPEAFF
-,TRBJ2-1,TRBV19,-,TGTGCCAGTAGTGTCCAACAGTTACCCGGGGTTGAGCAGTTCTTC,CASSVQQLPGVEQFF
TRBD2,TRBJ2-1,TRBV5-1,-,TGCGCCAGCAGCCTAGCGGGAGAGGACTACAATGAGCAGTTCTTC,CASSLAGEDYNEQFF
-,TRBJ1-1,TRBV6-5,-,TGTGCCAGCAGTTATATTCAGGGCACTGAAGCTTTCTTT,CASSYIQGTEAFF
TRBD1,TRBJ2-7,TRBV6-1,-,TGTGCCAGCAGTCCGACAGGGCTCTACGAGCAGTACTTC,CASSPTGLYEQYF
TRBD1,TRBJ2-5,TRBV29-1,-,TGCAGCACGCGACAGGGCAGAGAGACCCAGTACTTC,CSTRQGRETQYF
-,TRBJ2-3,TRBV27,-,TGTGCCAGACTTCTGGTGGGTCTCACAGATACGCAGTATTTT,CARLLVGLTDTQYF
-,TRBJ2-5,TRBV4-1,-,TGCGCCAGCAGCCAAGGAGGGGTCGGCGAGACCCAGTACTTC,CASSQGGVGETQYF
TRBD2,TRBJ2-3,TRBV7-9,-,TGTGCCAGCAGCTTAGGAAGGAGAGCGGGAGATTCAGATACGCAGTATTTT,CASSLGRRAGDSDTQYF
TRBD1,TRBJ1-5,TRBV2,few,TGTGCCAGCAGTGGGGGACAGGGTCGGGGTCAGCCCCAGCATTTT,CASSGGQGRGQPQHF
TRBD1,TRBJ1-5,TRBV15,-,TGTGCCACCAGCAGCCCCGGGACAGTCAGCAATCAGCCCCAGCATTTT,CATSSPGTVSNQPQHF
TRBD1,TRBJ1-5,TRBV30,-,TGTGCCTGGAGTGAACACAGGGGGCTTCAGCCCCAGCATTTT,CAWSEHRGLQPQHF
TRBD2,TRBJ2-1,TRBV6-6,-,TGTGCCATCTCGGCGGGAGCTTACAATGAGCAGTTCTTC,CAISAGAYNEQFF
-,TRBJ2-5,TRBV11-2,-,TGTGCCAGCAGCCCCTATCTAGAGACCCAGTACTTC,CASSPYLETQYF
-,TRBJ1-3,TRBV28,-,TGTGCCAGCAGTTTAGGGGTAGGGGGTGGAAACACCATATATTTT,CASSLGVGGGNTIYF